This T cell receptor beta chain was recorded in a study of T cell repertoires in cytomegalovirus infection. This clonotype has only a few counts. TCRdb re-called the reads through MiXCR, storing one row per CDR3 protein. Of 250,000 to 300,000 distinct CDR3 sequences in the sample, over 15% are singletons; the top ten hold about 45%. Germline values: CDR1 LNHDA, CDR2 SQIVND (reference sequence). V shed 5 bases, J shed 4 bases, and the junction held 15 bases outside the gene matches. This CDR3 is 18 amino acids long. This sequence joins TRBV19 and TRBJ2-2, with 8 bases lining up with TRBD2. This receptor was identified in a human donor in good health (CMV status not recorded). Some clones in this sample may be carry-over from other donors' samples. The sequencing input was CD8+ T cells from PBMCs. In nucleotides, the CDR3 is TGTGCCAGTAGTCCGGCGACCTTGGGGGCGGGGGGCACCGGGGAGCTGTTTTTT. This encodes CASSPATLGAGGTGELFF.